These 17 T cell receptor beta chains share one sample of origin, sequenced in a study of shared clonotypes between healthy human individuals. Produced via immunoSEQ multiplex PCR; TCRdb's table is partial and in-frame only. The sample consists of about 670,000 clones, more than 70% of them appearing once. Sample: memory CD4+ T cells sorted from blood. Subset defined: CD45RA-negative fraction. These receptors were taken from a woman aged 25 to 39 in good health.

The chain couples TRBV11-2 to TRBJ2-7; TRBD2 aligns across 7 bases. The CDR3 runs 15 residues. V shed 1 base, J shed 2 bases, and the junction held 5 bases outside the gene matches. Germline assignment: CDR1 SGHAT and CDR2 FQNNGV. The CDR3 region is CASSLVRGTTYEQYF. CDR3 DNA: TGTGCCAGCAGCTTAGTTAGAGGGACTACCTACGAGCAGTACTTC. Together with reference TRBV11-2 and TRBJ2-7, the CDR3 gives the full variable domain: EAGVAQSPRYKIIEKRQSVAFWCNPISGHATLYWYQQILGQGPKLLIQFQNNGVVDDSQLPKDRFSAERLKGVDSTLKIQPAKLEDSAVYLCASSLVRGTTYEQYFGPGTRLTVT.

This chain uses TRBV19 with TRBJ2-1; 12 bases are a match to TRBD2. Looked up from germline, CDR1 is LNHDA and CDR2 is SQIVND (reference sequence). V shed 4 bases, J shed 7 bases, and the junction held 8 bases outside the gene matches. The CDR3 has 16 amino acids. The DNA of the CDR3 is TGTGCCAGTAGTAAGATGACTAGCGGGAGTTTGAATGAGCAGTTCTTC. Its protein is CASSKMTSGSLNEQFF.

The chain employs TRBV5-4 and TRBJ2-7, with D possibly TRBD2 on 6 matching bases. The V gene's germline CDR1 is SGHNT and CDR2 YYREEE (reference sequence). V lost 3 bases to trimming and J lost 5 bases, with 15 bases between them. The length of the CDR3 is 14 residues. CDR3 nucleotides: TGTGCCAGCAGCTCGCGGGCGGGAAGGGACGAGCAGTACTTC. Residues: CASSSRAGRDEQYF.

This chain joins TRBV18 and TRBJ2-7, with D unclear. The CDR3 is 15 residues long. V lost 3 bases and J 6 bases, leaving 18 bases between the germline ends. Germline-derived CDR1 and CDR2 are KGHSH and LQKENI. This CDR3 is CASSPSSFTRSEQYF. CDR3 coding DNA: TGTGCCAGCTCACCCTCCTCTTTTACCCGGTCCGAGCAGTACTTC.

The chain combines TRBV9 with TRBJ2-1; the match to TRBD1 covers 8 bases. The V and J ends lost 0 bases and 14 bases, in that order; junction bases with no gene match: 7. Germline loops: CDR1 SGDLS, CDR2 YYNGEE. The length of the CDR3 is 13 residues. The CDR3 sequence is CASSVDGQGLEFF. CDR3 nucleotide sequence: TGTGCCAGCAGCGTAGACGGACAGGGCTTGGAGTTCTTC.

This chain uses TRBV10-1 with TRBJ2-2; 9 nucleotides match TRBD1. CDR1 and CDR2 from the germline V gene are WNHNN and SYGVQD (reference sequence). The V gene end was trimmed by 6 bases and the J gene end by 5 bases; junction bases not matched to a gene: 7. CDR3 length equals 15 residues. CDR3 in DNA: TGCGCCAGCAGCGAGACAGGGGGGTTAACCGGGGAGCTGTTTTTT. Translating gives CASSETGGLTGELFF.

This clone was counted only a few times. Other DNA sequences in this sample translate to the same CDR3. The chain carries TRBV5-1 and TRBJ2-1, with D uncertain. V lost 0 bases and J 3 bases, leaving 7 bases between the germline ends. The CDR3 sequence is 14 residues long. From germline, CDR1 is SGHRS and CDR2 YFSETQ. The DNA for the CDR3 is TGCGCCAGCAGCTTGGACTTTAGCTACAATGAGCAGTTCTTC. This gives the protein CASSLDFSYNEQFF.

The rearrangement links TRBV10-2 to TRBJ2-7, with 7 positions matching TRBD2. Germline loops: CDR1 WSHSY, CDR2 SAAADI. V lost 9 bases, J lost 4 bases, and 12 bases stayed unmatched. The CDR3 is 14 amino acids. CDR3 nucleotides: TGCGCCAGTCAGCGGCGGGAGCAGTCTTACGAGCAGTACTTC. Amino acid sequence: CASQRREQSYEQYF.

The V and J genes are TRBV30 and TRBJ2-5; D might be TRBD1 (6 bases). V was clipped by 8 bases and J by 4 bases, with 20 bases between them. CDR1 and CDR2 from the germline V gene are GTSNPN and SVGIG (reference sequence). The CDR3 runs to 14 residues. This chain's CDR3 is CAAQRGSGGETQYF. CDR3 in DNA: TGTGCCGCACAGAGGGGGAGTGGGGGAGAGACCCAGTACTTC.

The chain carries TRBV6-5 and TRBJ2-7; 10 nucleotides align to TRBD1. The J segment lost 7 bases and the V segment lost 0 bases, leaving 9 bases of the junction unmatched. The CDR3 runs 16 residues. From germline, CDR1 is MNHEY and CDR2 SVGAGI. This chain's CDR3 is CASSYSPPGTGEEQYF. For the CDR3, the DNA is TGTGCCAGCAGTTACTCACCCCCGGGGACAGGGGAAGAGCAGTACTTC.

CDR3 sequence reads: CSVDSETVGGTQYF. CDR3 in DNA: TGCAGCGTGGATTCGGAGACAGTCGGGGGGACCCAGTACTTC. This sequence joins TRBV29-1 and TRBJ2-5; D is perhaps TRBD2 (6 bases). The CDR3 is 14 residues long. Germline CDR1 reads SQVTM; CDR2 reads ANQGSEA. V dropped 6 bases and J dropped 7 bases, with 21 bases sitting between them.

This clone was detected only a few times. The chain has TRBV5-4 and TRBJ2-7; 8 bases are shared with TRBD1. This CDR3 is built from 12 residues. Germline CDR1 reads SGHNT; CDR2 reads YYREEE (reference sequence). The J segment lost 3 bases and the V segment lost 9 bases, leaving 5 bases of the junction unmatched. CDR3: CATRTGNYEQYF. The CDR3 coding sequence is TGTGCCACGCGGACAGGGAACTACGAGCAGTACTTC.

The V call is TRBV18, the J call TRBJ2-2, with a tentative D call TRBD1 (6 bases). The V end lost 6 bases, the J end lost 1 base, and 12 bases lay between the germline ends. Germline V gene sequence: CDR1 KGHSH, CDR2 LQKENI. The CDR3 loop spans 15 amino acids. CDR3 sequence: CASSSGTLNTGELFF. The CDR3 bases are TGTGCCAGCTCTTCCGGGACATTGAACACCGGGGAGCTGTTTTTT.

The chain carries TRBV11-3 and TRBJ2-2; TRBD2 is a possible D gene (6 bases). The CDR3 covers 15 residues. V was cut by 1 base and J by 6 bases, with 12 bases left in between. CDR1 and CDR2 from the germline V gene are SGHNT and YENEEA. The CDR3 bases are TGTGCCAGCAGCTTAGTTTACGGGAGTGCCGGGGAGCTGTTTTTT. This encodes CASSLVYGSAGELFF.

This chain links TRBV7-9 with TRBJ2-7; tentatively, D is TRBD2 (5 bases). Trimming removed 5 bases from V and 6 bases from J, with 17 bases in between. Germline CDR1 and CDR2: SEHNR and FQNEAQ (reference sequence). The CDR3 runs 14 residues. The CDR3 here is CASSAGYRESEQYF. The CDR3 DNA reads TGTGCCAGCAGCGCGGGCTATAGGGAGAGCGAGCAGTACTTC.

This clone was counted at least ten times. The rearrangement uses TRBV18 and TRBJ2-7; D is possibly TRBD2 (7 bases). This CDR3 comprises 17 residues. Trimming stripped 2 bases from V and 3 bases from J, with 20 bases between. Germline-derived CDR1 and CDR2 are KGHSH and LQKENI. CDR3 bases: TGTGCCAGCTCACCAGTGACAGGAATAGGCGGGGGCTACGAGCAGTACTTC. This codes for CASSPVTGIGGGYEQYF. Using reference TRBV18 and TRBJ2-7 for the parts outside the CDR3, the full variable domain is NAGVMQNPRHLVRRRGQEARLRCSPMKGHSHVYWYRQLPEEGLKFMVYLQKENIIDESGMPKERFSAEFPKEGPSILRIQQVVRGDSAAYFCASSPVTGIGGGYEQYFGPGTRLTVT.

The V and J genes are TRBV6-1 and TRBJ2-1, with TRBD2 matching 8 bases. The CDR3 runs 13 residues. The V segment lost 2 bases and the J segment 7 bases; nucleotides outside the gene matches: 1. CDR1 and CDR2 (germline): MNHNS, SASEGT. The CDR3 DNA sequence: TGTGCCAGCAGTGAAAAGCGGGGGAATGAGCAGTTCTTC. Translation gives CASSEKRGNEQFF.